This T cell receptor (beta chain) was sequenced during a study of early T cells in non-severe SARS-CoV-2 infection. Study context: Sequenced material consisted of bulk RNA (from unsorted whole blood), and chains were unpaired.

About this clonotype itself: Possible read error: a much larger clone is one base away. This likely comes from a read error, as the CDR3 has no conserved phenylalanine or tryptophan at its end.

Individual cDNA molecules were tagged with unique molecular identifiers, the study reported. In TCRdb, the 5' RACE reads were re-called with MiXCR into one record per CDR3 protein. The sample holds fewer than 65,000 distinct CDR3 sequences, roughly an eighth seen once. The specimen was whole blood. The clonotype originates from an adult who was a healthcare worker with PCR-confirmed SARS-CoV-2 infection or an uninfected control (not recorded which).

The CDR3 protein is CASSQGTGYTGELFL. CDR3 nucleotide sequence: TGCGCCAGCAGCCAAGGGACAGGGTACACCGGGGAGCTGTTTCTT. The rearrangement links TRBV4-3 to TRBJ2-2; 8 bases align to TRBD1. V trimming: 1 base; J trimming: 3 bases; junction bases outside the gene matches: 1. Germline CDR1 reads LGHNA; CDR2 reads YSLEER. This CDR3 contains 15 residues.